The 26 T cell receptor beta chains below were found in one sample sequenced in a study of cytomegalovirus exposure and HLA in healthy donors. Vbeta (60) and Jbeta (13) primers were used in the PCR. The table came from immunoSEQ multiplex PCR; TCRdb's copy has only in-frame clones and leaves some out. The sample has around 200,000 clones, 80% seen once. Material for sequencing was PBMCs. The receptors shown here come from a man aged 35 to 55 in good health and CMV-seropositive.

The chain is built from TRBV4-1 and TRBJ1-1; TRBD1 matches 8 bases. This CDR3 comprises 15 residues. V shed 2 bases, J shed 2 bases, and the junction held 4 bases outside the gene matches. The germline gives CDR1 MGHRA, CDR2 YSYEKL. The CDR3 DNA reads TGCGCCAGCAGCCAATCGGACAGGGAAAACACTGAAGCTTTCTTT. It translates to CASSQSDRENTEAFF.

This chain connects TRBV7-3 to TRBJ2-3, with 8 bases identical to TRBD1. The germline V gene has CDR1 SGHTA and CDR2 FQGTGA. The J segment lost 2 bases and the V segment lost 2 bases, leaving 3 bases of the junction unmatched. The CDR3 contains 15 residues. The CDR3 reads CASSLLGQVTDTQYF. CDR3 DNA sequence: TGTGCCAGCAGCTTATTGGGACAGGTCACAGATACGCAGTATTTT.

The CDR3 reads CAISVQGLRSGNTIYF. The CDR3 nucleotides are TGTGCCATCAGTGTTCAGGGTCTTCGCTCTGGAAACACCATATATTTT. This sequence joins TRBV10-3 and TRBJ1-3, with D perhaps matching TRBD1 (5 bases). Between the trimmed V and J ends, which lost 4 bases and 0 bases, there was a span of 13 bases. CDR1 ENHRY and CDR2 SYGVKD come from the germline V gene. This CDR3 is built from 16 residues.

Regarding this clone: One end of the junction varies from germline; a read error may be responsible. The chain links TRBV7-9 to TRBJ2-7, with 10 nucleotides matching TRBD1. Germline assignment: CDR1 SEHNR and CDR2 FQNEAQ (reference sequence). CDR3 size: 14 residues. The CDR3 sequence is CSSSPRTGGYEQYF. The CDR3 DNA sequence: TGTTCCAGCAGCCCAAGGACAGGGGGCTACGAGCAGTACTTC.

This clone was seen a few times. V usage is TRBV7-2 and J usage is TRBJ2-7; 9 bases align to TRBD2. V lost 2 bases and J lost 0; bases outside the gene matches: 14. There are 19 residues in the CDR3. The germline V gene has CDR1 SGHTA and CDR2 FQGNSA. CDR3 nucleotides: TGTGCCAGCAGCTTACATATTAGCGGGGGTGTCTCGAGCTCCTACGAGCAGTACTTC. Translation gives CASSLHISGGVSSSYEQYF.

About this clone itself: The CDR3 does not close with the conserved phenylalanine or tryptophan, likely indicating a read error. The V call is TRBV9, the J call TRBJ1-6; D is perhaps TRBD1 (5 bases). Trimming shortened V by 0 bases and J by 10 bases, and 14 bases separated the two germline ends. The CDR3 is 15 amino acids. The germline V gene has CDR1 SGDLS and CDR2 YYNGEE. The CDR3 loop is CASSVGSGEPSPLHL. The CDR3 DNA is TGTGCCAGCAGCGTAGGGTCGGGGGAACCATCACCCCTCCACCTT.

This clone was counted a single time. The rearrangement joins TRBV19 to TRBJ1-5, with 7 bases that match TRBD1. J was trimmed by 3 bases and V by 7 bases; bases with no gene match: 6. Germline-derived CDR1 and CDR2 are LNHDA and SQIVND (reference sequence). CDR3 length: 14 residues. CDR3 sequence reads: CASTPTGANQPQHF. In nucleotides, the CDR3 is TGTGCCAGTACCCCTACAGGGGCCAATCAGCCCCAGCATTTT.

The rearrangement links TRBV6-5 to TRBJ2-5, with TRBD1 identical over 10 bases. V lost 2 bases to trimming and J lost 4 bases; unmatched junction nucleotides: 4. Looked up from germline, CDR1 is MNHEY and CDR2 is SVGAGI. This CDR3 is 15 amino acids long. The CDR3: CASSYTRTGGETQYF. CDR3 DNA: TGTGCCAGCAGTTACACTCGGACAGGGGGAGAGACCCAGTACTTC.

The chain joins TRBV30 to TRBJ2-7; TRBD1 agrees at 7 bases. The CDR3 consists of 12 residues. Trimming removed 6 bases from V and 4 bases from J; junction bases left unmatched: 6. Germline-derived CDR1 and CDR2 are GTSNPN and SVGIG (reference sequence). In nucleotides, the CDR3 is TGTGCCTGTCTCCGGGACAGTTACGAGCAGTACTTC. Its protein product is CACLRDSYEQYF.

This chain links TRBV10-3 with TRBJ2-3; tentative D call: TRBD2 (6 bases). Looked up from germline, CDR1 is ENHRY and CDR2 is SYGVKD. V was pared by 8 bases and J by 7 bases, with 10 bases between. The CDR3 totals 11 residues. CDR3 sequence (DNA): TGTGCCATCCTCCGGGGGAATACGCAGTATTTT. The encoded protein is CAILRGNTQYF.

The chain links TRBV5-1 to TRBJ2-5, with 12 bases lining up with TRBD1. The germline gives CDR1 SGHRS, CDR2 YFSETQ. V trimming: 6 bases; J trimming: 5 bases; junction bases outside the gene matches: 11. This CDR3 is 16 amino acids long. The CDR3 bases are TGCGCCAGCACCCTCGAGGGGACAGGGGGCTTGGAGACCCAGTACTTC. As protein: CASTLEGTGGLETQYF.

The chain combines TRBV2 with TRBJ1-5; 7 bases line up with TRBD1. This CDR3 contains 15 residues. With V trimmed by 3 bases and J by 5 bases, 7 bases remained unmatched. CDR1 and CDR2 (germline): SNHLY, FYNNEI. The CDR3 reads CASSDPRGAYQPQHF. As DNA, the CDR3 is TGTGCCAGCAGTGACCCCAGGGGGGCCTATCAGCCCCAGCATTTT.

The chain has TRBV5-1 and TRBJ2-1; 10 bases map to TRBD2. V lost 1 base to trimming and J lost 8 bases; unmatched junction nucleotides: 15. The germline gives CDR1 SGHRS, CDR2 YFSETQ. This CDR3 is 18 amino acids long. The CDR3, as DNA: TGCGCCAGCAGCTTGCTTCCTTTTGGAGCGGGGGGGCCCCATGAGCAGTTCTTC. This sequence encodes CASSLLPFGAGGPHEQFF.

The J gene is TRBJ2-3, the V gene TRBV7-2; tentatively, D is TRBD2 (6 bases). Germline CDR1 and CDR2: SGHTA and FQGNSA. V was shortened by 1 base and J by 0 bases, with 8 bases between the two germline ends. CDR3 length: 15 amino acids. DNA for the CDR3: TGTGCCAGCAGCTTAGAAGGGACTAGCACAGATACGCAGTATTTT. This translates into CASSLEGTSTDTQYF.

This chain links TRBV7-9 with TRBJ1-5; D gene uncertain. V dropped 1 base and J dropped 8 bases, with 9 bases sitting between them. The CDR3 length is 13 residues. CDR1 is SEHNR, CDR2 FQNEAQ, per germline (reference sequence). The CDR3, as DNA: TGTGCCAGCAGCTTAGGGTGGGCAAAGCCCCAGCATTTT. It codes for CASSLGWAKPQHF.

This chain joins TRBV2 and TRBJ2-7; possibly TRBD2 for D (7 bases). V gave up 6 bases and J gave up 3 bases, with 21 bases separating them. Germline assignment: CDR1 SNHLY and CDR2 FYNNEI. The CDR3 has 16 residues. CDR3 sequence: CASRRGGEVPLYEQYF. The CDR3 coding sequence is TGTGCCAGCAGGAGGGGGGGCGAGGTCCCCCTCTACGAGCAGTACTTC. Variable domain in full (rest from reference TRBV2 and TRBJ2-7): EPEVTQTPSHQVTQMGQEVILRCVPISNHLYFYWYRQILGQKVEFLVSFYNNEISEKSEIFDDQFSVERPDGSNFTLKIRSTKLEDSAMYFCASRRGGEVPLYEQYFGPGTRLTVT.

This clone was seen a handful of times. The chain employs TRBV7-2 and TRBJ2-7, with TRBD2 as a possible D gene (5 bases). Germline values: CDR1 SGHTA, CDR2 FQGNSA. The CDR3 runs 11 residues. V shed 5 bases and J shed 6 bases, with 8 bases lying between them. The DNA of the CDR3 is TGTGCCAGCAGCCCCGGGGTCGAGCAGTACTTC. Translated, it gives CASSPGVEQYF. Combining the CDR3 with reference TRBV7-2 and TRBJ2-7 gives the whole variable domain GAGVSQSPSNKVTEKGKDVELRCDPISGHTALYWYRQSLGQGLEFLIYFQGNSAPDKSGLPSDRFSAERTGGSVSTLTIQRTQQEDSAVYLCASSPGVEQYFGPGTRLTVT.

As concerns this clone: Its ends do not fully match the called genes, so a read error is possible. The CDR3 protein is CASSLTGAYEQYF. As DNA, the CDR3 is TGTGCTAGCAGCTTGACAGGGGCCTACGAGCAGTACTTC. The V gene is TRBV7-7, the J gene TRBJ2-7; 8 bases fit TRBD1. CDR1 and CDR2 from the germline V gene are SSHAT and FNYEAQ (reference sequence). The CDR3 loop spans 13 amino acids.

The genes are TRBV7-3 and TRBJ1-1, with a weak D call TRBD1 (6 bases). The ends were cut back, 5 bases at V and 3 bases at J, with 13 bases in the middle. CDR1 SGHTA and CDR2 FQGTGA come from the germline V gene. CDR3 length: 14 residues. CDR3 nucleotide sequence: TGTGCCAGCAGCAAACAGGGTGGGGACACTGAAGCTTTCTTT. Translating it yields CASSKQGGDTEAFF.

The chain links TRBV7-8 to TRBJ1-5; D might be TRBD1 (6 bases). The CDR3 length is 18 residues. Germline lookup yields CDR1 SGHVS and CDR2 FQNEAQ. V was cut by 5 bases and J by 2 bases, with 22 bases left in between. This CDR3 is CASSPQGRQTLGNQPQHF. The CDR3 DNA reads as TGTGCCAGCAGCCCCCAGGGGCGGCAGACCTTAGGCAATCAGCCCCAGCATTTT.

This chain uses TRBV7-2 with TRBJ2-7; D is possibly TRBD1 (6 bases). Germline V lookup: CDR1 SGHTA, CDR2 FQGNSA. Trimming stripped 4 bases from V and 2 bases from J, with 12 bases between. CDR3 length: 14 amino acids. The CDR3 loop reads CASSSSRGPYEQYF. The DNA of the CDR3 is TGTGCCAGCAGCTCTAGCAGGGGCCCCTACGAGCAGTACTTC. Full variable domain (remainder filled in from reference TRBV7-2 and TRBJ2-7): GAGVSQSPSNKVTEKGKDVELRCDPISGHTALYWYRQSLGQGLEFLIYFQGNSAPDKSGLPSDRFSAERTGGSVSTLTIQRTQQEDSAVYLCASSSSRGPYEQYFGPGTRLTVT.

The chain couples TRBV6-4 to TRBJ2-3, with D maybe TRBD2 (5 bases). Germline V CDR1 and CDR2: MRHNA, SNTAGT. V lost 6 bases and J 2 bases, leaving 21 bases between the germline ends. The CDR3 sequence is 17 residues long. Here the CDR3 DNA reads TGTGCCAGCAGGCCCCGAAGCCGGGATGAACACACAGATACGCAGTATTTT. Amino acids: CASRPRSRDEHTDTQYF.

This clone appeared a few times. The chain links TRBV7-2 to TRBJ1-2; 12 nucleotides match TRBD1. The junction had 3 bases not matched to a gene; V was cut back by 3 bases and J by 4 bases. In germline, CDR1 is SGHTA, CDR2 FQGNSA. The CDR3 runs to 15 residues. CDR3 sequence reads: CASSLGTGGVYGYTF. CDR3 nucleotide sequence: TGTGCCAGCAGCTTGGGGACAGGGGGCGTCTATGGCTACACCTTC.

The V call is TRBV19, the J call TRBJ2-6; D uncertain. V gave up 6 bases and J gave up 0 bases, with 15 bases separating them. The germline gives CDR1 LNHDA, CDR2 SQIVND (reference sequence). This CDR3 spans 17 amino acids. Here the CDR3 DNA reads TGTGCCAGTAGCCCTACCGCAACCACCTCTGGGGCCAACGTCCTGACTTTC. Translation gives CASSPTATTSGANVLTF.

The CDR3 bases are TGTGCCAGCAGTACCGGGACAGGGATTGATCCACACGAGCAGTACTTC. Translation: CASSTGTGIDPHEQYF. The rearrangement links TRBV27 to TRBJ2-7; 9 bases match TRBD1. Per germline, CDR1 MNHEY and CDR2 SMNVEV (reference sequence). The J segment lost 5 bases and the V segment lost 5 bases, leaving 13 bases of the junction unmatched. The length of the CDR3 is 16 residues.

This clone was counted a single time. The genes are TRBV19 and TRBJ2-1, with D maybe TRBD1 (6 bases). CDR1 is LNHDA and CDR2 is SQIVND in the germline V gene (reference sequence). V was pared by 4 bases and J by 6 bases, with 19 bases between. The CDR3 consists of 16 residues. This CDR3 reads CASSTPPGERPNEQFF. The CDR3 DNA follows: TGTGCCAGTAGTACCCCCCCAGGGGAGCGCCCCAATGAGCAGTTCTTC.